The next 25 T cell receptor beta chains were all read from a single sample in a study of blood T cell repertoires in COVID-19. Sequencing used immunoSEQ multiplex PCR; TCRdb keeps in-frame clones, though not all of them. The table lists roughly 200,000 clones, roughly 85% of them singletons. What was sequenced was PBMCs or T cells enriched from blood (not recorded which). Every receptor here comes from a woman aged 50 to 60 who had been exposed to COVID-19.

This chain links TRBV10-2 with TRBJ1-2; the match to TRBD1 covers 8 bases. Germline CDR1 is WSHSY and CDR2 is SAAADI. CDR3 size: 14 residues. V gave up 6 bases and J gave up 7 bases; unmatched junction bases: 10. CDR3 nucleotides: TGCGCCAGCAGCTACGACAGGGGAGATGGTGGCTACACCTTC. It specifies CASSYDRGDGGYTF.

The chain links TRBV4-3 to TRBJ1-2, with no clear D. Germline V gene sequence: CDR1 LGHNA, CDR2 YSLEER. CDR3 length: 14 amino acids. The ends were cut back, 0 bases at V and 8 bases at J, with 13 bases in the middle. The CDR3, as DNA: TGCGCCAGCAGCCAAGATTACCTGGCGAGGGGCTACACCTTC. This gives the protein CASSQDYLARGYTF.

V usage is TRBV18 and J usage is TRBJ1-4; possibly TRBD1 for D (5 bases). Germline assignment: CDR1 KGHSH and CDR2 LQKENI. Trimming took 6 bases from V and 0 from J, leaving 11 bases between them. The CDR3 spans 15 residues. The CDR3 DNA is TGTGCCAGCTCTTCTACAGGTTCAACTAATGAAAAACTGTTTTTT. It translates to CASSSTGSTNEKLFF.

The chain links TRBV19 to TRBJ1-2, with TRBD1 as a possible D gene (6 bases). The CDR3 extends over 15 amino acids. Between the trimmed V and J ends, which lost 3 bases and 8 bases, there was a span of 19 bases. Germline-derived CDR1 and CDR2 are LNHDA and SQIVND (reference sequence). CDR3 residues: CASSIRNKPRGGYTF. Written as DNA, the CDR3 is TGTGCCAGTAGTATCCGGAACAAGCCGAGGGGGGGCTACACCTTC.

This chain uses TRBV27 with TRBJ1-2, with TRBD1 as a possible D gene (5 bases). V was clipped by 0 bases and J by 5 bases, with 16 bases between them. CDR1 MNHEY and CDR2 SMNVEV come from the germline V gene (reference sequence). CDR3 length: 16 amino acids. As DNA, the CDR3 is TGTGCCAGCAGTTTATCGGGCGGGGGGTTGTATTATGGCTACACCTTC. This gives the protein CASSLSGGGLYYGYTF.

The CDR3 sequence: CASTKGLDQPQHF. The CDR3 DNA is TGTGCCAGCACAAAGGGACTGGATCAGCCCCAGCATTTT. This chain links TRBV2 with TRBJ1-5; D is perhaps TRBD1 (5 bases). The CDR3 loop spans 13 amino acids. Germline-derived CDR1 and CDR2 are SNHLY and FYNNEI. V was cut by 7 bases and J by 5 bases, with 12 bases left in between.

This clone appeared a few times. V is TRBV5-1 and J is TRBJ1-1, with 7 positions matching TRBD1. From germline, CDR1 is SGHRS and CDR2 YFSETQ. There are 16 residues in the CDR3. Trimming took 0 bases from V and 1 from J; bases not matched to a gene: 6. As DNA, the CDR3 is TGCGCCAGCAGCTTGGACAGGGGCCTATCGAACACTGAAGCTTTCTTT. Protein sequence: CASSLDRGLSNTEAFF.

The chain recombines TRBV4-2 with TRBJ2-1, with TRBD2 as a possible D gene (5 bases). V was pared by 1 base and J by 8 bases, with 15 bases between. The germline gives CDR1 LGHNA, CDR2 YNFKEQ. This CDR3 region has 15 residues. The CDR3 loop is CASSQGENGEYEQFF. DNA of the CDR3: TGTGCCAGCAGCCAAGGGGAGAACGGGGAATATGAGCAGTTCTTC.

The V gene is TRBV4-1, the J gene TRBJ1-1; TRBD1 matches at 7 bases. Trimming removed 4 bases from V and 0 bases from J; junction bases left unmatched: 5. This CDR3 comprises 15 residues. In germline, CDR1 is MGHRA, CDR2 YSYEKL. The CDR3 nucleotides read TGCGCCAGCAGCCCCAGACAGGGCATGAACACTGAAGCTTTCTTT. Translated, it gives CASSPRQGMNTEAFF.

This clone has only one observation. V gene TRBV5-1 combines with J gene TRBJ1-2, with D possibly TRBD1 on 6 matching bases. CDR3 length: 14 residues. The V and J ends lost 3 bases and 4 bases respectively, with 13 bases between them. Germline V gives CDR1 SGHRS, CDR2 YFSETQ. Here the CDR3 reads CASSSIQGSYGYTF. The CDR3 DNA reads TGCGCCAGCAGCTCGATACAGGGTTCCTATGGCTACACCTTC.

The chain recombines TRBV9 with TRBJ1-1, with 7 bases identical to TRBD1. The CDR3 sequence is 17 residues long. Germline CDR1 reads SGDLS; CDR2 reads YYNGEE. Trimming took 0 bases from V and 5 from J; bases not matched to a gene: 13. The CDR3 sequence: CASSVGKGGGRVTEAFF. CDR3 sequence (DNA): TGTGCCAGCAGCGTAGGGAAAGGGGGCGGGAGGGTAACTGAAGCTTTCTTT.

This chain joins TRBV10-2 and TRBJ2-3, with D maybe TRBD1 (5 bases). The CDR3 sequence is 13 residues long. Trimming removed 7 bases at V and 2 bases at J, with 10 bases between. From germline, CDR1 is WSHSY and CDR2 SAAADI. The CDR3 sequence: CASTMDITDTQYF. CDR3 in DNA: TGCGCCAGCACTATGGACATCACAGATACGCAGTATTTT.

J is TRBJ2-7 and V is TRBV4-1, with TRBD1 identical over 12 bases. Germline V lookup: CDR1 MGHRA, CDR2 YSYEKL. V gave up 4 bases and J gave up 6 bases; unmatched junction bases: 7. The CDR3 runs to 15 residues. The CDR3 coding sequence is TGCGCCAGCAGCCCTCCGGGACAGGGGGCAACCGAGCAGTACTTC. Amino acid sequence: CASSPPGQGATEQYF.

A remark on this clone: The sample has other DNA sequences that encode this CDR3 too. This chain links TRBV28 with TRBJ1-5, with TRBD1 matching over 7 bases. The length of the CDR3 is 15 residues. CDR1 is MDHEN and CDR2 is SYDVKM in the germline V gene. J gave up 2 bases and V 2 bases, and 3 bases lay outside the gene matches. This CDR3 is CASSLRQGGNQPQHF. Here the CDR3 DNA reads TGTGCCAGCAGTTTAAGACAGGGCGGCAATCAGCCCCAGCATTTT.

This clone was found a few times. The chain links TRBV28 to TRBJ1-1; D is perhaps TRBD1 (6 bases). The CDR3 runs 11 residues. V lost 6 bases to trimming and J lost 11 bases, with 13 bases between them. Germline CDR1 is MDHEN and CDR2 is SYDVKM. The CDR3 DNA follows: TGTGCCAGCAGAGACGACAGGTGGGCTTTCTTT. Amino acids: CASRDDRWAFF. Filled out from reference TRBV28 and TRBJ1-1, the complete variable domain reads DVKVTQSSRYLVKRTGEKVFLECVQDMDHENMFWYRQDPGLGLRLIYFSYDVKMKEKGDIPEGYSVSREKKERFSLILESASTNQTSMYLCASRDDRWAFFGQGTRLTVV.

The CDR3 nucleotides are TGTGCCAGCAGCAGCGGTTCAGGGAACACTGAAGCTTTCTTT. Translated: CASSSGSGNTEAFF. The chain joins TRBV7-2 to TRBJ1-1; D is unclear. Deletions cut 5 bases from V and 1 base from J, with 11 bases between. The length of the CDR3 is 14 residues. CDR1 SGHTA and CDR2 FQGNSA come from the germline V gene. The full variable domain, completed using reference TRBV7-2 and TRBJ1-1, is GAGVSQSPSNKVTEKGKDVELRCDPISGHTALYWYRQSLGQGLEFLIYFQGNSAPDKSGLPSDRFSAERTGGSVSTLTIQRTQQEDSAVYLCASSSGSGNTEAFFGQGTRLTVV.

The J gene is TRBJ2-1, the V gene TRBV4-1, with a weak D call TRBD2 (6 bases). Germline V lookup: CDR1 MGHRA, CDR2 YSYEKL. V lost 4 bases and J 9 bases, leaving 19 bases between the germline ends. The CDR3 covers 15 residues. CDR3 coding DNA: TGCGCCAGCAGCCTCACAGAGCGGGCGGAAATTGAGCAGTTCTTC. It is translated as CASSLTERAEIEQFF.

The CDR3 loop is CASSRTGDSYTF. The CDR3 nucleotides are TGTGCCAGCTCTAGGACAGGGGACAGCTACACCTTC. This rearrangement joins TRBV9 to TRBJ1-2, with 9 bases lining up with TRBD1. Per the germline V gene, CDR1 is SGDLS and CDR2 is YYNGEE. The CDR3 spans 12 residues. Unmatched junction bases numbered 7, after V lost 7 bases and J lost 9 bases.

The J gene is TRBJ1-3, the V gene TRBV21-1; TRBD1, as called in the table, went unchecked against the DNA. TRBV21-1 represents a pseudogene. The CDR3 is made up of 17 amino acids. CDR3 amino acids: CASSKAKLGGKGNTIYF. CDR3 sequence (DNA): TGTGCCAGCAGCAAAGCAAAGTTAGGGGGCAAAGGAAACACCATATATTTT.

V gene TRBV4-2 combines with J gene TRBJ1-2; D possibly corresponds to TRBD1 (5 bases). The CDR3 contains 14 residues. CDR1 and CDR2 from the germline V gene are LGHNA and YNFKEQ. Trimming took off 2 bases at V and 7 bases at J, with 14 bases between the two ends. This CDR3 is CASSQPGRESGYTF. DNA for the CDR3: TGTGCCAGCAGCCAACCGGGACGGGAGAGTGGCTACACCTTC.

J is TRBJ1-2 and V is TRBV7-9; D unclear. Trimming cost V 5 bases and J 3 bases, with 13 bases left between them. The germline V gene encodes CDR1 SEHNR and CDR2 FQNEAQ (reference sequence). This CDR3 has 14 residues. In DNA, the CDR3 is TGTGCCAGCAGCGCAGGCCCTCAGGACTATGGCTACACCTTC. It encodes CASSAGPQDYGYTF.

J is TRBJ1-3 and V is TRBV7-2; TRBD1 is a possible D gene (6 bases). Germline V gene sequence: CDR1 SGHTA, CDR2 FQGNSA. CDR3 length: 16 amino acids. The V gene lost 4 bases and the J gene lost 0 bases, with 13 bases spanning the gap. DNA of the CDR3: TGTGCCAGCAGCTCGAGGACAGCCCTCTCTGGAAACACCATATATTTT. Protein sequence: CASSSRTALSGNTIYF.

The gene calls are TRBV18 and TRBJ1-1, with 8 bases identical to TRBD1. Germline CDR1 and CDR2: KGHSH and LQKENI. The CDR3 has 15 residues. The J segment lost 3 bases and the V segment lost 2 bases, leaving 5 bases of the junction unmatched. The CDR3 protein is CASSPLSGGYTEAFF. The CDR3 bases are TGTGCCAGCTCACCATTGTCAGGGGGCTACACTGAAGCTTTCTTT. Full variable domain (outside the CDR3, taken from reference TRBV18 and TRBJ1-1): NAGVMQNPRHLVRRRGQEARLRCSPMKGHSHVYWYRQLPEEGLKFMVYLQKENIIDESGMPKERFSAEFPKEGPSILRIQQVVRGDSAAYFCASSPLSGGYTEAFFGQGTRLTVV.

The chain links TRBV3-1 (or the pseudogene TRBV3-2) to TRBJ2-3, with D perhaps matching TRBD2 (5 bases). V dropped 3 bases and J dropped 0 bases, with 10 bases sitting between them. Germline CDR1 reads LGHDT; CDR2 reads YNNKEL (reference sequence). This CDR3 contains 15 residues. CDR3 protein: CASSHSSRSTDTQYF. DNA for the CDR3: TGTGCCAGCAGCCACTCTAGCCGTAGCACAGATACGCAGTATTTT.

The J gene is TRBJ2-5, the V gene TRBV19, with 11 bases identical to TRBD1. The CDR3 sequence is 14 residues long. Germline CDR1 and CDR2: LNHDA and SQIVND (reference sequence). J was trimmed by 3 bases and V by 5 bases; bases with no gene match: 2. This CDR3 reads CASSLGQGEETQYF. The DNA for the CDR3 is TGTGCCAGTAGTCTGGGACAGGGGGAAGAGACCCAGTACTTC.